The clone carrying this TCR beta chain was counted once. These data belong to a study of blood T cell repertoires in COVID-19. Across the whole study: The United States, Italy and Spain were the sources of the acute and convalescent COVID-19 samples.

This CDR3 is built from 12 residues. V was trimmed by 5 bases and J by 6 bases, leaving 9 bases between them. Germline V CDR1 and CDR2: SEHNR, FQNEAQ (reference sequence). Recovered status applied to Cohort 3 donors who had two consecutive negative PCRs. It also applied to those with clearance or with symptom resolution. Original data processing: Amplification of reference gene primers was used by the study to estimate nucleated cell counts. Clones were read by immunoSEQ multiplex PCR, and TCRdb kept only the in-frame ones, dropping some. That table gives V, J and clone size, and the DNA gave D and trimming. The sample has about 480,000 clones; around nine tenths are singletons.

Sequenced sample: PBMCs or T cells enriched from blood (not recorded which). The J gene is TRBJ2-3, the V gene TRBV7-9; no clear D. The sequence was collected from a woman aged 40 to 55 who had recovered from COVID-19. CDR3 in amino acids: CASSPGHDTQYF. For the CDR3, the DNA is TGTGCCAGCAGCCCCGGTCACGATACGCAGTATTTT.